This T cell receptor (beta chain) derives from a study of T-cell memory formation after mild COVID-19. TCRdb fed the 5' RACE reads into MiXCR, producing one record per CDR3 protein. The sample shows some 410,000 distinct CDR3 sequences, 23% of them seen only once. Broader study findings: A subset of responding clones appeared in pre-infection memory, suggesting cross-reactive memory joined. CD4/CD8 balance held among clones contracting day 15 to 85, and later expanders leaned CD4+. Contracting CD4+ clones lay largely in CM and EM, with CD8+ ones residing in EMRA. In second-wave clones peaking day 37, SARS-CoV-2 specificity remained unconfirmed.

As to this clonotype: Its matching antigen is unknown.

With 3 bases removed from V and 7 bases from J, the gap between germline ends came to 11 bases. This CDR3 spans 13 amino acids. Germline loops: CDR1 SGDLS, CDR2 YYNGEE. This TCR was recovered from an adult woman who had mild COVID-19 (a few samples of this study predate the infection). Cell type and time point are not known. The sample consisted of PBMCs or a T cell subset sorted from them (not recorded which). The chain links TRBV9 to TRBJ2-1; D unresolved. CDR3 amino acids: CASSASTLNEQFF. As DNA, the CDR3 is TGTGCCAGCAGCGCATCTACGTTGAATGAGCAGTTCTTC.